This T cell receptor (beta chain) was found in a study of blood T cell repertoires in COVID-19. On the study more broadly: Whether acute or convalescent, the COVID-19 samples came from the United States, Italy and Spain.

This clone was seen more than once but under ten times. Researchers sorted participants into cohorts using their self-reported clinical history. Germline values: CDR1 SGHNT, CDR2 YYREEE (reference sequence). The V end was cut by 2 bases, the J end by 3 bases, with 11 bases between. The CDR3 is 14 amino acids. Original processing methods: Quantification of nucleated cells was approximated via reference gene primer amplification. TCRdb keeps only in-frame clones here, not all; method: immunoSEQ multiplex PCR. V and J calls and clone size are as listed in that table; D and trimming were resolved from the DNA. The table shows about 210,000 clones, with around 81% occurring only once.

This sequence originates from a woman in her fifties or sixties with acute COVID-19. The specimen sequenced was PBMCs or T cells enriched from blood (not recorded which). This chain links TRBV5-4 with TRBJ1-1; the D is unclear. CDR3 sequence reads: CASSLIPRDTEAFF. CDR3 nucleotide sequence: TGTGCCAGCAGCTTAATTCCGCGGGACACTGAAGCTTTCTTT.